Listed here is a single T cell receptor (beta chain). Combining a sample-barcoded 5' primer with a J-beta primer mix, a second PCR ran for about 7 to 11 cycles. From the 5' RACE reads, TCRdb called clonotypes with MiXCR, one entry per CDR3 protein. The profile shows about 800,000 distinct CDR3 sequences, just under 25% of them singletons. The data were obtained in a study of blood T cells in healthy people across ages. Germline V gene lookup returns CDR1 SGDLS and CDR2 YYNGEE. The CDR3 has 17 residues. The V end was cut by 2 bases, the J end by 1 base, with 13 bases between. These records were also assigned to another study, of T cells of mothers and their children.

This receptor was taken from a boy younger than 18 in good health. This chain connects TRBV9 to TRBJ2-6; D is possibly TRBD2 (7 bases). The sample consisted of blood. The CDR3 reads CASSVWRGPSGANVLTF. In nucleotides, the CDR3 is TGTGCCAGCAGCGTGTGGCGGGGGCCGTCTGGGGCCAACGTCCTGACTTTC.